The following is a TCR beta chain sequence with its context. The data were produced by immunoSEQ multiplex PCR, yet TCRdb's version contains in-frame clones alone and is incomplete. Of 70,000 to 75,000 clones listed, about 83% are singletons. The data belong to a study of PD-L1 blockade in urothelial cancer. For the study at large: Patients started atezolizumab in about 2014, 1,200 mg intravenously every 3 weeks. At 6 weeks and at 3 weeks (second dose) after treatment start, blood was analyzed. T cell content in blood samples showed a median of around 140,000.

V lost 2 bases and J lost 13, with 22 bases in between. The germline V gene has CDR1 SQVTM and CDR2 ANQGSEA. There are 14 residues in the CDR3. The time point denotes: pretreatment peripheral blood. Urothelial carcinoma affected the patients, and it was locally advanced or metastatic. The receptor was derived from a woman in her 70s with urothelial cancer. This sample comprised PBMCs, obtained around atezolizumab (anti-PD-L1) treatment. The rearrangement links TRBV29-1 to TRBJ2-3, with D maybe TRBD1 (6 bases). The CDR3 DNA sequence: TGCAGCGTTGAAATCGTTTTATTTACAGGGATGGAGTATTTT. Protein product: CSVEIVLFTGMEYF.